This TCR beta chain was sequenced in a study of T cells in Graves' hyperthyroidism and ophthalmopathy. This clonotype has just a few counts. Amplified TCR beta CDR3 regions came from RNA transcripts. Initially, a first-round RT-PCR of the TCR CDR3 employed the HTBI primer set. TCRdb ran MiXCR on the multiplex PCR reads and lists one entry per CDR3 protein. The top ten hold under 35% of the sample, which has 660,000 or so distinct CDR3 sequences, about a fifth seen once. J gave up 8 bases and V 4 bases, and 15 bases lay outside the gene matches. The CDR3 sequence is 16 residues long. Germline CDR1 is KGHSH and CDR2 is LQKENI.

The V gene is TRBV18, the J gene TRBJ1-2, with 8 nucleotides matching TRBD1. This clonotype was obtained from a man aged 25-45 years with Graves' ophthalmopathy. Sequenced input: blood. The CDR3 loop reads CASSRDRGGAPSGYTF. Written as DNA, the CDR3 is TGTGCCAGCTCACGCGACAGGGGCGGTGCCCCTTCCGGCTACACCTTC.